This T cell receptor (beta chain) was found in a study of a mutant IDH1 vaccine in newly diagnosed glioma. Study background: Patients had received radiotherapy, temozolomide, or both previously, most receiving both. Whole-study findings and limits: Pseudoprogression appears to have had no connection to changes in top peripheral T cell clonotypes.

Data came from immunoSEQ multiplex PCR; TCRdb stores just in-frame clones and leaves some out. The sample includes just under 95,000 clones, 83% of them seen just once. Noted time point: baseline, week 1 (first vaccination visit). Sample treatment: pre-vaccination baseline after standard-of-care therapy. V lost 3 bases and J lost 9; bases outside the gene matches: 4. The CDR3 is made up of 14 amino acids. Germline V gene lookup returns CDR1 SGHNT and CDR2 YYREEE (reference sequence). Regarding this clone: The target antigen is unknown.

The chain is built from TRBV5-4 and TRBJ1-6, with 9 positions matching TRBD1. The sequencing here drew on PBMCs, taken from a glioma patient treated with radiotherapy, temozolomide or both. This clonotype was sampled from a woman aged 45 to 65 with glioma. The CDR3 here is CASSSGQGFSPLHF. DNA of the CDR3: TGTGCCAGCAGCTCCGGACAGGGGTTTTCACCCCTCCACTTT.